The present T cell receptor beta chain was sequenced within a study of T cell responses to AZD1222 COVID-19 vaccine. The data were produced by immunoSEQ multiplex PCR, yet TCRdb's version contains in-frame clones alone and is incomplete. The data hold around 92,000 clones, with approximately 91% observed a single time. Worth noting for this clone: Its antigen is still unknown.

The study's findings and limits: Close to half of all spike-specific TCRs reportedly target regions of the variants that are unmutated. White British ancestry dominated among donors, who included more females, and clonal diversity was possibly underestimated.

There are 16 residues in the CDR3. Trimming cost V 1 base and J 2 bases, with 12 bases left between them. The germline V gene encodes CDR1 MNHEY and CDR2 SVGEGT. The chain employs TRBV6-2 or TRBV6-3 and TRBJ1-5; D not resolved. The input for sequencing was peripheral blood, taken on day 0 of AZD1222 vaccination. The source of this sequence is an adult in good health. CDR3 loop: CASSYFKGGGNQPQHF. DNA of the CDR3: TGTGCCAGCAGTTACTTTAAGGGAGGTGGCAATCAGCCCCAGCATTTT.